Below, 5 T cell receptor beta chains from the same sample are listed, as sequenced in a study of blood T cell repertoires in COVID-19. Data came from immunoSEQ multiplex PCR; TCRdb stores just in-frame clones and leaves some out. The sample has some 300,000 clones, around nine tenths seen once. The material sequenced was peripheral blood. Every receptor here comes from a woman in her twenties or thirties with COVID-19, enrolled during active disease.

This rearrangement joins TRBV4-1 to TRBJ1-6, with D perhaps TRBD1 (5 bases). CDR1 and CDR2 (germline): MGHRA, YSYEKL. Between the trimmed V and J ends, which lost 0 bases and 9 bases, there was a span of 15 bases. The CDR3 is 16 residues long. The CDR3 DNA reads TGCGCCAGCAGCCAAGAGGGGCAGGGTCGGTTTTCACCCCTCCACTTT. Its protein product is CASSQEGQGRFSPLHF.

The CDR3 DNA follows: TGTGCCAGCAACAAAGACAGAGACTACGAGCAGTACGTC. This encodes CASNKDRDYEQYV. The V gene is TRBV2, the J gene TRBJ2-7; TRBD1 is a possible D gene (5 bases). The V gene lost 7 bases and the J gene lost 3 bases, with 13 bases spanning the gap. The CDR3 extends over 13 amino acids. CDR1 and CDR2 (germline): SNHLY, FYNNEI.

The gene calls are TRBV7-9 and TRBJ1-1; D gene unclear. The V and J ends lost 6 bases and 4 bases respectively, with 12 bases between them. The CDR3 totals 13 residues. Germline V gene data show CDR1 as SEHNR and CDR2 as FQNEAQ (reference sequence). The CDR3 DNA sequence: TGTGCCAGCAGTCCCGGCGCGGCCACTGAAGCTTTCTTT. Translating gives CASSPGAATEAFF.

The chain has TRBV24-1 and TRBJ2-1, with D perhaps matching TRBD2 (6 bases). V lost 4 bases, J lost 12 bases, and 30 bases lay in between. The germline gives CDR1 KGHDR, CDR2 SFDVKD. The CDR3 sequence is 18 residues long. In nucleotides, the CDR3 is TGTGCCACCAGTGACCCCGGGCTAGCGAGCCCCTGGAATGAGTGGCAGTTCTTC. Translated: CATSDPGLASPWNEWQFF.

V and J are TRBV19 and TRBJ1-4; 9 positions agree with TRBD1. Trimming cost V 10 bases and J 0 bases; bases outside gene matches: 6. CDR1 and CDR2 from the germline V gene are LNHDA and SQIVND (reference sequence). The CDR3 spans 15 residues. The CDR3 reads CATKTGGATNEKLFF. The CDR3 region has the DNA TGTGCCACTAAGACAGGGGGAGCAACTAATGAAAAACTGTTTTTT.